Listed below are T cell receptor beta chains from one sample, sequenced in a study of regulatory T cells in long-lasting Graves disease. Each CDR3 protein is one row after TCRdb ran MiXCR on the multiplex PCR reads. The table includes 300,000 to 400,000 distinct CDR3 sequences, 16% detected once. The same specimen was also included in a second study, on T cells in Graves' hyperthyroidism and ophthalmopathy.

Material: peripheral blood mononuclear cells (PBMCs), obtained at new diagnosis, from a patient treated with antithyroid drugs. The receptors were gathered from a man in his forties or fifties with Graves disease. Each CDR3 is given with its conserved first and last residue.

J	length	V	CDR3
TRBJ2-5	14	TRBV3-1	CASSQGSLGETQYF
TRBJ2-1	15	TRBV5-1	CASSFLAQTYNEQFF
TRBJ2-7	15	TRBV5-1	CASSLSGGISYEQYF
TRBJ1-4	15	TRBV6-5	CASSYGLPRGGKLFF
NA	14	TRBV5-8	CASSRRGYSYEQYF
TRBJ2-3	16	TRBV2	CASSYLGQGASDTQYF
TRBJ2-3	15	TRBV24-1	CATSDLQAVTDTQYF
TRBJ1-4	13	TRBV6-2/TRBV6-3	CASSGSFNEKLFF
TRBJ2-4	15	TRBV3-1	CASSSPGLAGNIQYF
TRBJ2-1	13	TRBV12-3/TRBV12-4	CASSLARANEQFF
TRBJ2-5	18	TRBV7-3	CASSPQPRDRGHGETQYF
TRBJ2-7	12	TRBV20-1	CSVFGRAYEQYF
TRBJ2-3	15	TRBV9	CASSSRTVNTDTQYF
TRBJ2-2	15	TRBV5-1	CASSWAEAVTGELFF
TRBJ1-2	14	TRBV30	CAWSQQGYGYGYTF
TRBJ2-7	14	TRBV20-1	CSASITGSSYEQYF
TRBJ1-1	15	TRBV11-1	CASSAGQSGNTEAFF
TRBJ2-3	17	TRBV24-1	CATSEAGAATSTDTQYF
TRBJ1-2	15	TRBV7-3	CASSAQGGQGADYTF
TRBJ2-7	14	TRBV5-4	CASSGRGGAGEQYF
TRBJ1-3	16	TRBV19	CASSIVGRRSGNTIYF
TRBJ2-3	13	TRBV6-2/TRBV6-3	CASRGKNTDTQYF
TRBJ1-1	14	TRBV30	CAWSVGHLNTEAFF
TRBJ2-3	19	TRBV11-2	CASSSKILNRAVGTDTQYF
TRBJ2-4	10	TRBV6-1	CASSKNIQYF
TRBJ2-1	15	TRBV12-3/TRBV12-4	CASSQRGGSYNEQFF
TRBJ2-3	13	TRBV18	CASSPRDRPTQYF
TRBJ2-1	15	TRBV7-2	CASSLGAGLYNEQFF
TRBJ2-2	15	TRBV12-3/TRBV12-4	CASRLKQGAPGELFF
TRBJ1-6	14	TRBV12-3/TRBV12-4	CASSWTGSSSPLHF
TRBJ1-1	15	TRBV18	CASSLQDPGKVEAFF
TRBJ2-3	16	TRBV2	CASRETLAVRLDTQYF
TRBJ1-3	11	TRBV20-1	CSASFANTIYF
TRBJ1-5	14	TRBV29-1	CSVGTATAGQPQHF
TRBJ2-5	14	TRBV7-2	CASSLRRSQETQYF
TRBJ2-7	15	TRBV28	CASSLPGYYSYEQYF
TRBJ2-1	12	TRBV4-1	CASSQPRNEQFF
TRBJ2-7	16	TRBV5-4	CASSLVGAGRYDEQYF
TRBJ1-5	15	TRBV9	CASSVGQAFREPQHF
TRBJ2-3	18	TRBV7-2	CASSLAWGSRGLSDTQYF
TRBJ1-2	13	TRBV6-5	CASTPQWTGGYTF
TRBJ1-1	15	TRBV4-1	CASSQVLQAQKEAFF
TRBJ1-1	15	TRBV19	CATRKPRMGDTEAFF
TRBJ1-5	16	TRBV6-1	CASSPQGRGYNQPQHF
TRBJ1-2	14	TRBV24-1	CATSEGRENYGYTF
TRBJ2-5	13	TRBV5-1	CATASGTQETQYF